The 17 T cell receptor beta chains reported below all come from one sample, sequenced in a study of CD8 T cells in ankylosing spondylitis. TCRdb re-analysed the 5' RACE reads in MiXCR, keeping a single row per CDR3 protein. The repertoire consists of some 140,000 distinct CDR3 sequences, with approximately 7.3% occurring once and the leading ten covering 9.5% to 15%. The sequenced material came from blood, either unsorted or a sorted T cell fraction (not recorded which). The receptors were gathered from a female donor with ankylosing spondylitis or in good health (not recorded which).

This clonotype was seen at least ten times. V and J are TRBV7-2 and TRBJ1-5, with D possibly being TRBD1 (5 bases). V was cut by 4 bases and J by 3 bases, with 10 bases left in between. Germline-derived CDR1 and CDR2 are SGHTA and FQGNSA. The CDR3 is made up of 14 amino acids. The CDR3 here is CASSYGTPNQPQHF. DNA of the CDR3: TGTGCCAGCAGCTACGGGACGCCCAATCAGCCCCAGCATTTT.

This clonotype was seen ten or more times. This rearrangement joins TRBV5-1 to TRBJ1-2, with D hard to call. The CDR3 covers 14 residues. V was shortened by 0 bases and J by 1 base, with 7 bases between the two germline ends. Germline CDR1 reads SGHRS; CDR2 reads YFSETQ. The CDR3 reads CASSLEASNYGYTF. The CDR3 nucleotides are TGCGCCAGCAGCTTGGAGGCCAGTAACTATGGCTACACCTTC.

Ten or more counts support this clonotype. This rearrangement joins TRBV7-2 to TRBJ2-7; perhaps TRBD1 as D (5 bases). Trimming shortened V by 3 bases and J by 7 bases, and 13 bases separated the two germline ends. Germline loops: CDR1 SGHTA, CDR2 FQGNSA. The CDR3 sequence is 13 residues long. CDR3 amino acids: CASSLGPPWEQYF. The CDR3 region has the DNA TGTGCCAGCAGCTTGGGGCCACCTTGGGAGCAGTACTTC.

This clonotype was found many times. The CDR3 spells CASSQGTVSGNTIYF. Here the CDR3 DNA reads TGTGCCAGCAGCCAAGGGACAGTCTCTGGAAACACCATATATTTT. The V call is TRBV4-2, the J call TRBJ1-3, with a tentative D call TRBD1 (6 bases). V shed 1 base and J shed 0 bases, with 7 bases lying between them. Germline V gene data show CDR1 as LGHNA and CDR2 as YNFKEQ. The CDR3 is 15 amino acids.

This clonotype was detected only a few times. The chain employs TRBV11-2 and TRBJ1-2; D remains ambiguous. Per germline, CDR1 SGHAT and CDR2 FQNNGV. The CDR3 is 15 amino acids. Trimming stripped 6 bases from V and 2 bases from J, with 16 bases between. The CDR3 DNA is TGTGCCAGCAGTTCGGCGGCAGGTCGGAACTATGGCTACACCTTC. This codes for CASSSAAGRNYGYTF.

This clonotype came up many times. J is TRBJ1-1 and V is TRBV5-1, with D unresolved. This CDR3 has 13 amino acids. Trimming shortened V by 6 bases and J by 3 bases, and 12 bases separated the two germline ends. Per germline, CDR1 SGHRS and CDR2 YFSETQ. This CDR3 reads CASTNGVDTEAFF. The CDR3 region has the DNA TGCGCCAGCACCAATGGGGTGGACACTGAAGCTTTCTTT.

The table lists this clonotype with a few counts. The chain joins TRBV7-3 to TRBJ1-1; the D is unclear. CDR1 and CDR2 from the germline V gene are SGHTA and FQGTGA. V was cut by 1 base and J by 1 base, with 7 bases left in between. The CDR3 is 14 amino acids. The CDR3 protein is CASSLMGSNTEAFF. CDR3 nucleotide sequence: TGTGCCAGCAGCTTAATGGGGTCGAACACTGAAGCTTTCTTT.

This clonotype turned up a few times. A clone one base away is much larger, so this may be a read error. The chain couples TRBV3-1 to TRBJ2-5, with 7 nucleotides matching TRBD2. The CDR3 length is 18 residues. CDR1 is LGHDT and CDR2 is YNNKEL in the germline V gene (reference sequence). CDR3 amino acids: CACSQLNPGTTQGETQYF. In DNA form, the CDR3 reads TGTGCCTGCAGCCAACTGAACCCGGGGACTACCCAAGGAGAGACCCAGTACTTC.

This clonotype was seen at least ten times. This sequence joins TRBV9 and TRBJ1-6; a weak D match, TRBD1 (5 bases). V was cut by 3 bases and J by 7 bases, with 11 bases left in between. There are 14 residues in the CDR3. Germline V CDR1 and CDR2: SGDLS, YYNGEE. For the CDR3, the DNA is TGTGCCAGCAGCGCCGGGGACTTCAATTCACCCCTCCACTTT. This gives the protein CASSAGDFNSPLHF.

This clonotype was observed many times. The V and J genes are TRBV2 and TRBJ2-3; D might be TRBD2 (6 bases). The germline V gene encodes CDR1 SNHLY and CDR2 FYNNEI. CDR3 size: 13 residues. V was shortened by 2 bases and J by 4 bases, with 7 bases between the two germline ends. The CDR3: CASSERRADTQYF. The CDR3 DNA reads TGTGCCAGCAGTGAAAGGAGGGCAGATACGCAGTATTTT.

The DNA for the CDR3 is TGTGCCAGCAGCCCTGATGGGGTCAAGAACACTGAAGCTTTCTTT. Encoded protein: CASSPDGVKNTEAFF. The rearrangement links TRBV7-9 to TRBJ1-1; no firm D call. Trimming removed 5 bases from V and 1 base from J, with 14 bases in between. Germline V gene lookup returns CDR1 SEHNR and CDR2 FQNEAQ (reference sequence). The CDR3 consists of 15 residues.

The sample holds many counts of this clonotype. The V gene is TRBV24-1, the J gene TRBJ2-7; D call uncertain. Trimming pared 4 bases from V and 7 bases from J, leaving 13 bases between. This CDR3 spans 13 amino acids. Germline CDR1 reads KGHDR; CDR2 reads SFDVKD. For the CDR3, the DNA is TGTGCCACCAGTGACCCCGGGCGAGGAGAGCAGTACTTC. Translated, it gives CATSDPGRGEQYF.

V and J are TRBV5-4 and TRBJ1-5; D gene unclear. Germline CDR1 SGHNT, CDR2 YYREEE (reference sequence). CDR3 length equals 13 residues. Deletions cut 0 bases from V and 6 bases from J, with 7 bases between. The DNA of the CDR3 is TGTGCCAGCAGCTTGGATCCGGGTCAGCCCCAGCATTTT. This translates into CASSLDPGQPQHF.

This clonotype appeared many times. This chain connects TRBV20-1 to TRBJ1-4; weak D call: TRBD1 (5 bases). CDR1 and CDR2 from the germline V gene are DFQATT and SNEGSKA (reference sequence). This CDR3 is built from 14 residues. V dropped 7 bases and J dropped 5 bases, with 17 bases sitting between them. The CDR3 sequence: CSVPQTAGNEKLFF. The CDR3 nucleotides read TGCAGTGTCCCCCAGACAGCAGGAAATGAAAAACTGTTTTTT.

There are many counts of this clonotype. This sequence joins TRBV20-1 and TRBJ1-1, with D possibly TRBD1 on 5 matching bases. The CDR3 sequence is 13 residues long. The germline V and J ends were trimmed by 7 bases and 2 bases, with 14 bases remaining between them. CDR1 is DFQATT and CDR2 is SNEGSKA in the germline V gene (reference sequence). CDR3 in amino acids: CSVPTDPNTEAFF. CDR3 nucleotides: TGCAGTGTTCCGACAGATCCTAACACTGAAGCTTTCTTT.

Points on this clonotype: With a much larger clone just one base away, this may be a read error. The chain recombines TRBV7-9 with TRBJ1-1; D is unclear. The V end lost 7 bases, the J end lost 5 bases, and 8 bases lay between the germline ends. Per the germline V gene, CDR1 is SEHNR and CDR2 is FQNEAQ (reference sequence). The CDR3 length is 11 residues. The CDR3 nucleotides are TGTGCCAGCAACTTCAGGACTGAAGCTTTCTTT. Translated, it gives CASNFRTEAFF. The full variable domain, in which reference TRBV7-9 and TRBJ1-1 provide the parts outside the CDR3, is DTGVSQNPRHKITKRGQNVTFRCDPISEHNRLYWYRQTLGQGPEFLTYFQNEAQLEKSRLLSDRFSAERPKGSFSTLEIQRTEQGDSAMYLCASNFRTEAFFGQGTRLTVV.

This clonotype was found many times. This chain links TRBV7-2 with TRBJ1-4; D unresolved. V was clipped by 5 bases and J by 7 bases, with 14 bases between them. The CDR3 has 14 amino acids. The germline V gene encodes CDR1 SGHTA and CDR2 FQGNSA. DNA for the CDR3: TGTGCCAGCAGCCCCAGACTTCTGGGTGAAAAACTGTTTTTT. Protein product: CASSPRLLGEKLFF.